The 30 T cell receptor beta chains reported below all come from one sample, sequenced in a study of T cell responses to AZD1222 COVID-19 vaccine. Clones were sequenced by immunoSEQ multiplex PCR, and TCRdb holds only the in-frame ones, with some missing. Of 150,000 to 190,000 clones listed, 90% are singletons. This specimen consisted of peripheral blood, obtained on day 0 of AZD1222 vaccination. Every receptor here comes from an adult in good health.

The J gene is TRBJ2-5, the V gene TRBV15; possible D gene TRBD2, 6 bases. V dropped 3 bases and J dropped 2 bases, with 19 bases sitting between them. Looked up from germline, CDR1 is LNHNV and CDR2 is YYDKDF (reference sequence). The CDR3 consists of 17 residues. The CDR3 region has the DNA TGTGCCACCAGCAGCCTTTCCATTAGCGGCCCTCAAGAGACCCAGTACTTC. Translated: CATSSLSISGPQETQYF.

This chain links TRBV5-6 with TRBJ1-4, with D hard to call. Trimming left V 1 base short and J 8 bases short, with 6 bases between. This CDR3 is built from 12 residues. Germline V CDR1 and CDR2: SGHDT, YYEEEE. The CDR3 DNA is TGTGCCAGCAGCTTGTGGGAGGAAAAACTGTTTTTT. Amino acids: CASSLWEEKLFF.

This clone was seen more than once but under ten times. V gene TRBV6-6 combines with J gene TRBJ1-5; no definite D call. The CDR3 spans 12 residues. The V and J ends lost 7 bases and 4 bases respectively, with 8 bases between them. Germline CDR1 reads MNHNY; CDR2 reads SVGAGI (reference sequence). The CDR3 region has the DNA TGTGCCAGCAACACAGAGAATCAGCCCCAGCATTTT. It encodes CASNTENQPQHF.

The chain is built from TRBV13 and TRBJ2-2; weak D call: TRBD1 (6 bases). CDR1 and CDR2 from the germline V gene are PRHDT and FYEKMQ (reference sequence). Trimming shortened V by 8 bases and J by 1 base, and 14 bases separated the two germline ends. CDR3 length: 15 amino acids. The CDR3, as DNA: TGTGCCAGCTGTTGGGGGCAGATGAACACCGGGGAGCTGTTTTTT. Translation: CASCWGQMNTGELFF.

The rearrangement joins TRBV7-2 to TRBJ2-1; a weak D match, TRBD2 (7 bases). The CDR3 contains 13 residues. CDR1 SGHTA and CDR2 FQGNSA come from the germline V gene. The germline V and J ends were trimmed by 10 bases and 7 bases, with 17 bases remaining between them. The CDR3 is CATPRGGGNEQFF. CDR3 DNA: TGTGCCACTCCCCGAGGGGGAGGGAATGAGCAGTTCTTC.

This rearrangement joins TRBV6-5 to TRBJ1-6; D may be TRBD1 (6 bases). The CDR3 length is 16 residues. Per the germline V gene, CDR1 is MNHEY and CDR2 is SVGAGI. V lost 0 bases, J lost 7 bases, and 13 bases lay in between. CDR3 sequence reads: CASSYSSRQGNSPLHF. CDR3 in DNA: TGTGCCAGCAGTTACTCGTCGCGGCAGGGGAATTCACCCCTCCACTTT.

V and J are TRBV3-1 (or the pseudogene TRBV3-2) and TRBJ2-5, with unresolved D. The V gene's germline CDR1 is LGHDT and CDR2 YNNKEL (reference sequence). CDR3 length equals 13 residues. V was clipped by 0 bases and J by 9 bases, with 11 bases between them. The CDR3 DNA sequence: TGTGCCAGCAGCCAAGAGTGGGAAGGAGCCCAGTACTTC. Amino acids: CASSQEWEGAQYF.

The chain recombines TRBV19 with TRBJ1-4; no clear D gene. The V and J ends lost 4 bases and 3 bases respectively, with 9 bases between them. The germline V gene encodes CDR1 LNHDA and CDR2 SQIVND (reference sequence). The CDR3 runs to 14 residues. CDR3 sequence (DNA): TGTGCCAGTAGTAGGGCGGATTCTAATGAAAAACTGTTTTTT. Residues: CASSRADSNEKLFF.

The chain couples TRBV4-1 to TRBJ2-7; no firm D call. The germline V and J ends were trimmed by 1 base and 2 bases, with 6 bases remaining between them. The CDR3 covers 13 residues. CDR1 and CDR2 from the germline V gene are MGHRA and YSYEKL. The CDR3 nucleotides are TGCGCCAGCAGCCAAGGACTTCCCTACGAGCAGTACTTC. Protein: CASSQGLPYEQYF.

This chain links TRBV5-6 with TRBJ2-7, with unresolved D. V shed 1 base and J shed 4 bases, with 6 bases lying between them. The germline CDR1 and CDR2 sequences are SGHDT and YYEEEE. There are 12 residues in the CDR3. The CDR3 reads CASSLYAYEQYF. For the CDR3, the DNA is TGTGCCAGCAGCTTGTACGCTTACGAGCAGTACTTC.

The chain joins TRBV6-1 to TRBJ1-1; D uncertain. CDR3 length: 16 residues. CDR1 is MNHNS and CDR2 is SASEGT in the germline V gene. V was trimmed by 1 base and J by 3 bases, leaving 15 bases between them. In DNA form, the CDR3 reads TGTGCCAGCAGTGAAGGTATGGGAATGGGGTACACTGAAGCTTTCTTT. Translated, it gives CASSEGMGMGYTEAFF.

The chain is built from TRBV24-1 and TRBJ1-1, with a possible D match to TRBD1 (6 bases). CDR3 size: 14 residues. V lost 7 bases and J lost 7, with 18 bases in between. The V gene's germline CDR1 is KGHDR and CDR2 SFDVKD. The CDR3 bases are TGTGCCACCAGCGGACGGGGGGCCTGGAATGAAGCTTTCTTT. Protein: CATSGRGAWNEAFF.

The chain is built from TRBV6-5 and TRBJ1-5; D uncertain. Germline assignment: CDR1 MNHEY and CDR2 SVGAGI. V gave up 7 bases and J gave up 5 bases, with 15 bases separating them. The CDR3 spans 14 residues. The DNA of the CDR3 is TGTGCCAGCAAAGGACGGGAGGTCGATCAGCCCCAGCATTTT. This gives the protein CASKGREVDQPQHF.

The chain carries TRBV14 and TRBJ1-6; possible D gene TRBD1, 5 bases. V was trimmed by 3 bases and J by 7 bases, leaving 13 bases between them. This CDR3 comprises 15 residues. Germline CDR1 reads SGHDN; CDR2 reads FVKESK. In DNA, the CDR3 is TGTGCCAGCAGCCACCAGGGCCGGTTCAATTCACCCCTCCACTTT. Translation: CASSHQGRFNSPLHF.

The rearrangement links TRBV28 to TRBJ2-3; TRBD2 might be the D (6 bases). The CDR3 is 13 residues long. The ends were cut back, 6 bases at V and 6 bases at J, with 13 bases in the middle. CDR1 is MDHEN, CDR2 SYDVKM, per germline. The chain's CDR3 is CASRRGRGDTQYF. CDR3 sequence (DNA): TGTGCCAGCAGACGTGGCCGGGGGGATACGCAGTATTTT.

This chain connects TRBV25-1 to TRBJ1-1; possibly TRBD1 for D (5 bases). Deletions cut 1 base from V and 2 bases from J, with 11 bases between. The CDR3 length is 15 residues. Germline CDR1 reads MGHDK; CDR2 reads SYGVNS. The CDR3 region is CASSEWGRANTEAFF. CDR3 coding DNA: TGTGCCAGCAGTGAATGGGGCAGAGCAAACACTGAAGCTTTCTTT. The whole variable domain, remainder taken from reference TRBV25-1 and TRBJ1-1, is EADIYQTPRYLVIGTGKKITLECSQTMGHDKMYWYQQDPGMELHLIHYSYGVNSTEKGDLSSESTVSRIRTEHFPLTLESARPSHTSQYLCASSEWGRANTEAFFGQGTRLTVV.

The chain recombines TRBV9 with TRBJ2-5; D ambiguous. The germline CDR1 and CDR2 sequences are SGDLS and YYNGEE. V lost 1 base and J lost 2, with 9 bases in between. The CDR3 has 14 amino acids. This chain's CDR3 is CASSVSLQQETQYF. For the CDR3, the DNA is TGTGCCAGCAGCGTAAGTTTACAGCAAGAGACCCAGTACTTC.

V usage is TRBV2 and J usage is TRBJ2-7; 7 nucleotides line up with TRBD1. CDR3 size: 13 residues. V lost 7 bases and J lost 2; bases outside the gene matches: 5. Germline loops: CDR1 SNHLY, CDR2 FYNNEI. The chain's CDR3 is CASKVDRAYEQYF. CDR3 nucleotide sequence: TGTGCCAGCAAAGTTGACAGGGCCTACGAGCAGTACTTC.

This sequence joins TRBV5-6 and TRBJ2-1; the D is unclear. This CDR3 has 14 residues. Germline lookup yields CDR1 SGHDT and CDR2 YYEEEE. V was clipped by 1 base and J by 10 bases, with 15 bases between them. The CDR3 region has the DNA TGTGCCAGCAGCTTGCAACTAAAAAACGGGGAGCAGTTCTTC. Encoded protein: CASSLQLKNGEQFF.

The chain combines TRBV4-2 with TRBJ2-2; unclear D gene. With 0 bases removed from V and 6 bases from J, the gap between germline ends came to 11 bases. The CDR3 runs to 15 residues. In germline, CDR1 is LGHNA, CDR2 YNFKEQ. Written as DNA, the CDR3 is TGTGCCAGCAGCCAAGAGACCCGGGTGGCCGGGGAGCTGTTTTTT. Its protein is CASSQETRVAGELFF.

The CDR3 DNA follows: TGCAGCGTTGCGGCAGGGACAAATCAGCCCCAGCATTTT. Translation: CSVAAGTNQPQHF. The chain joins TRBV29-1 to TRBJ1-5, with D tentatively TRBD1 (6 bases). V was pared by 4 bases and J by 4 bases, with 11 bases between. The CDR3 is made up of 13 amino acids. From germline, CDR1 is SQVTM and CDR2 ANQGSEA. Based on the CDR3 plus reference TRBV29-1 and TRBJ1-5, the full variable domain is SAVISQKPSRDICQRGTSLTIQCQVDSQVTMMFWYRQQPGQSLTLIATANQGSEATYESGFVIDKFPISRPNLTFSTLTVSNMSPEDSSIYLCSVAAGTNQPQHFGDGTRLSIL.

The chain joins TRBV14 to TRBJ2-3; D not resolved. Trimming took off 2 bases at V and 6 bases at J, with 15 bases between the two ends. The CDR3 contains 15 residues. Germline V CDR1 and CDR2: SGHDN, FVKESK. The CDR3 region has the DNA TGTGCCAGCAGCCAACTTAATGTCCTCTCGGATACGCAGTATTTT. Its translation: CASSQLNVLSDTQYF.

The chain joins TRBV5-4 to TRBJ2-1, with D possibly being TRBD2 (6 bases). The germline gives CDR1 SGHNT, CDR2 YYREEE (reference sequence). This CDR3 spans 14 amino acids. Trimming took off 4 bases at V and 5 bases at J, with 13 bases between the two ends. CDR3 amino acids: CASSPRDWNNEQFF. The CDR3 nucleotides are TGTGCCAGCAGCCCCCGGGACTGGAACAATGAGCAGTTCTTC.

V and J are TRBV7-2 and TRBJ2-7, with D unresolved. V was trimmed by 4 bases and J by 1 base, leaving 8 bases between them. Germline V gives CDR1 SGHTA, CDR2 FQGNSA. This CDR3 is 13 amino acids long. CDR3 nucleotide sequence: TGTGCCAGCAGCTATGACGCATCCTACGAGCAGTACTTC. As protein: CASSYDASYEQYF.

Here the CDR3 reads CASSFLRDYEQYF. The DNA for the CDR3 is TGTGCCAGCAGTTTCCTCCGGGACTACGAGCAGTACTTC. V gene TRBV6-6 combines with J gene TRBJ2-7; TRBD2 is a possible D gene (5 bases). CDR3 length equals 13 residues. Trimming removed 4 bases at V and 3 bases at J, with 10 bases between. Germline-derived CDR1 and CDR2 are MNHNY and SVGAGI (reference sequence).

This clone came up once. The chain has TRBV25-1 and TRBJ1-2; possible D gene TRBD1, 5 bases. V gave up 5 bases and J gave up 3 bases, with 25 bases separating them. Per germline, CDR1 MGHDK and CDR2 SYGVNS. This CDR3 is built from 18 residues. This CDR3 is CASSPMWQGGSSHYGYTF. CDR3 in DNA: TGTGCCAGCAGTCCGATGTGGCAGGGAGGTTCATCCCACTATGGCTACACCTTC.

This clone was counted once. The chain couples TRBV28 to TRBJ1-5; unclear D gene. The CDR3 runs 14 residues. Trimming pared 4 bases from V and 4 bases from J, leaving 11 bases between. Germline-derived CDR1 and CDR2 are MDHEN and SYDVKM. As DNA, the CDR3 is TGTGCCAGCAGTTCCCTAGTCTCGAATCAGCCCCAGCATTTT. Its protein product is CASSSLVSNQPQHF.

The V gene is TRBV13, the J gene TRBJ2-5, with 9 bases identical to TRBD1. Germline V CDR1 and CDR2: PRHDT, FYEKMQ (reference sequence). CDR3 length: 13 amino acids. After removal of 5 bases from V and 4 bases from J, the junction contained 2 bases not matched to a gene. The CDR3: CASSEDRGETQYF. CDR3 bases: TGTGCCAGCAGCGAGGACAGGGGAGAGACCCAGTACTTC.

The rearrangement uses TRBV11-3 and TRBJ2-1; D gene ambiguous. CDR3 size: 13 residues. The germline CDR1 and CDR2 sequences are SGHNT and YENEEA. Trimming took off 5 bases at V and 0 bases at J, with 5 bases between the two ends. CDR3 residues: CASSGDSYNEQFF. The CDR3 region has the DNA TGTGCCAGCAGCGGAGACTCCTACAATGAGCAGTTCTTC.

CDR3 in DNA: TGTGCCGCAGGAACCTACGAGCAGTACTTC. This translates into CAAGTYEQYF. The rearrangement joins TRBV6-5 to TRBJ2-7; D remains unclear. This CDR3 is built from 10 residues. The germline gives CDR1 MNHEY, CDR2 SVGAGI. Trimming left V 11 bases short and J 2 bases short, with 7 bases between.